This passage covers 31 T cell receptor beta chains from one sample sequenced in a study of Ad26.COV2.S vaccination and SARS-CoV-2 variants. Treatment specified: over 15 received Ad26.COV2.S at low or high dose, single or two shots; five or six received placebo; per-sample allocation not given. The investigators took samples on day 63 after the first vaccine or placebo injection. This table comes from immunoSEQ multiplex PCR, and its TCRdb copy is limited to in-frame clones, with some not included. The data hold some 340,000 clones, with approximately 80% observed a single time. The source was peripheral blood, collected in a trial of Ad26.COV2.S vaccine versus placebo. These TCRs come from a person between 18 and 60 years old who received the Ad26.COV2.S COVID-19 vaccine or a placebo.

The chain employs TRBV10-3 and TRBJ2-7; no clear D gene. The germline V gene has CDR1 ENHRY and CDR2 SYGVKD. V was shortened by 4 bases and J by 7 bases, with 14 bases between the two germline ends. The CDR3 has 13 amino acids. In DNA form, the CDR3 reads TGTGCCATCAGTGGACCGACGGTGGGGGAGCAGTACTTC. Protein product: CAISGPTVGEQYF.

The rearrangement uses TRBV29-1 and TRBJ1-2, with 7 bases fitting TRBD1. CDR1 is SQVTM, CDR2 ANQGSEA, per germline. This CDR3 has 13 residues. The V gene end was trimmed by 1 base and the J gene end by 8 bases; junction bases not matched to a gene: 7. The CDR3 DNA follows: TGCAGCGTTGAAGCTACAGGGGCGGGGGGCTACACCTTC. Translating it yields CSVEATGAGGYTF. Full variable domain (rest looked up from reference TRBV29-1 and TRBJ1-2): SAVISQKPSRDICQRGTSLTIQCQVDSQVTMMFWYRQQPGQSLTLIATANQGSEATYESGFVIDKFPISRPNLTFSTLTVSNMSPEDSSIYLCSVEATGAGGYTFGSGTRLTVV.

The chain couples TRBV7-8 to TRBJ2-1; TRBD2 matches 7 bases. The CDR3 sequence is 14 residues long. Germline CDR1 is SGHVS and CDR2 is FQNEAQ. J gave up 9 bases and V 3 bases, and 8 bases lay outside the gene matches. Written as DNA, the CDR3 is TGTGCCAGCAGCTTGGCGGGAGAGGAGGGTGAGCAGTTCTTC. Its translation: CASSLAGEEGEQFF.

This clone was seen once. The CDR3 loop is CASSLAGTSGEYF. The CDR3 DNA reads TGTGCCAGCAGCTTAGCGGGGACTAGCGGGGAGTACTTC. The rearrangement links TRBV7-9 to TRBJ2-5; 13 bases match TRBD2. The V gene's germline CDR1 is SEHNR and CDR2 FQNEAQ (reference sequence). Unmatched junction bases numbered 1, after V lost 0 bases and J lost 12 bases. The CDR3 has 13 residues. Combining the CDR3 with reference TRBV7-9 and TRBJ2-5 gives the whole variable domain DTGVSQNPRHKITKRGQNVTFRCDPISEHNRLYWYRQTLGQGPEFLTYFQNEAQLEKSRLLSDRFSAERPKGSFSTLEIQRTEQGDSAMYLCASSLAGTSGEYFGPGTRLLVL.

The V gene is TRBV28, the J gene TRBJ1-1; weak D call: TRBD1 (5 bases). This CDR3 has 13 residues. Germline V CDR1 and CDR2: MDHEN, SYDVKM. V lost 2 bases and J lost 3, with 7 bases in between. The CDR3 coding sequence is TGTGCCAGCAGTTTACAGGGTGACACTGAAGCTTTCTTT. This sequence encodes CASSLQGDTEAFF. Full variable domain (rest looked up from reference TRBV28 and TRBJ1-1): DVKVTQSSRYLVKRTGEKVFLECVQDMDHENMFWYRQDPGLGLRLIYFSYDVKMKEKGDIPEGYSVSREKKERFSLILESASTNQTSMYLCASSLQGDTEAFFGQGTRLTVV.

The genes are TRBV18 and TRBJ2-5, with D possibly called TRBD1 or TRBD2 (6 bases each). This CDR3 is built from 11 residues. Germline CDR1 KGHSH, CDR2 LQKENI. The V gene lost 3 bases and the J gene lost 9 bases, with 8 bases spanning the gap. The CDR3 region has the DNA TGTGCCAGCTCACCGGAGGGGGCCCAGTACTTC. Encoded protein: CASSPEGAQYF.

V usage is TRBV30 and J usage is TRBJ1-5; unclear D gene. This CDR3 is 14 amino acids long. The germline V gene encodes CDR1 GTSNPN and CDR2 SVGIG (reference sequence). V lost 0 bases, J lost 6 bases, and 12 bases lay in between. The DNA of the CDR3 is TGTGCCTGGAGTGTGAAGGGCTCCGGTCAGCCCCAGCATTTT. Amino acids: CAWSVKGSGQPQHF.

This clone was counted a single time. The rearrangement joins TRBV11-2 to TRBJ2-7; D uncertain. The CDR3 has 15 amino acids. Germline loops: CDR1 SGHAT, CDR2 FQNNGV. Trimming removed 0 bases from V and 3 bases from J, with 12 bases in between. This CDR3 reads CASSLELAVYYEQYF. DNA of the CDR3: TGTGCCAGCAGCTTAGAACTGGCGGTGTACTACGAGCAGTACTTC.

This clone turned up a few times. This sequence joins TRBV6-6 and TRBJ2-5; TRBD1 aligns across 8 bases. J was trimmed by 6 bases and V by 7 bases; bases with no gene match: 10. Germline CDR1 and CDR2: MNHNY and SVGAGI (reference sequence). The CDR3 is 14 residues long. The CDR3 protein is CASTGLDRVKTQYF. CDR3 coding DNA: TGTGCCAGCACCGGATTGGACAGGGTGAAGACCCAGTACTTC.

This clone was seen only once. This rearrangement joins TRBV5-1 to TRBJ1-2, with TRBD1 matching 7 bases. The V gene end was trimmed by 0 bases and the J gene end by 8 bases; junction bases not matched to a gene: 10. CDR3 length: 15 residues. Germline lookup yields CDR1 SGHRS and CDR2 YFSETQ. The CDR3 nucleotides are TGCGCCAGCAGCTTGGACGACAGGGAGTCGGGGGGCTACACCTTC. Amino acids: CASSLDDRESGGYTF.

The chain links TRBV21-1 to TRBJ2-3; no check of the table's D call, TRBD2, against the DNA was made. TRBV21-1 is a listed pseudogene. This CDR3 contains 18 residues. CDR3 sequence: CASGGIAGCRVATDTQYF. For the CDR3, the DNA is TGTGCCAGCGGCGGAATAGCGGGGTGTAGGGTTGCCACAGATACGCAGTATTTT.

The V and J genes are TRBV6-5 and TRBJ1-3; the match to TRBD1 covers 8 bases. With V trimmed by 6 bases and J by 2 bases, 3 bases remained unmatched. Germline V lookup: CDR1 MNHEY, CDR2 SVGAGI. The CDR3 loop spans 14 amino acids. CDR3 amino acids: CASRTGDAGNTIYF. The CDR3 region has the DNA TGTGCCAGCAGGACAGGGGACGCTGGAAACACCATATATTTT.

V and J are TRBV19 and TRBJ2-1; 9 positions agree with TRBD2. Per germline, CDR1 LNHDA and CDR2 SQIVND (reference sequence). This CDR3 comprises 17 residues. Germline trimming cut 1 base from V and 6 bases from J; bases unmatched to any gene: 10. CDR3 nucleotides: TGTGCCAGTAGTATAGGGACCGGGACTAGCTATTCCAATGAGCAGTTCTTC. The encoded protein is CASSIGTGTSYSNEQFF.

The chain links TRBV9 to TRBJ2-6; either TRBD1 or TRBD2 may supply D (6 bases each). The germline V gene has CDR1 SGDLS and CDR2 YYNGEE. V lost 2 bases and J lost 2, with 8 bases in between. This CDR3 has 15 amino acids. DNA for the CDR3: TGTGCCAGCAGCGTGGGGGGCGCTGGGGCCAACGTCCTGACTTTC. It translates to CASSVGGAGANVLTF.

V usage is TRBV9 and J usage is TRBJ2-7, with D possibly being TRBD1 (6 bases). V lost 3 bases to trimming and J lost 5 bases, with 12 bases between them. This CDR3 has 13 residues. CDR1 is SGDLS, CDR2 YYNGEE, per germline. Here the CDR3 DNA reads TGTGCCAGCAGCGAACAGGGAGATCACGAGCAGTACTTC. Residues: CASSEQGDHEQYF.

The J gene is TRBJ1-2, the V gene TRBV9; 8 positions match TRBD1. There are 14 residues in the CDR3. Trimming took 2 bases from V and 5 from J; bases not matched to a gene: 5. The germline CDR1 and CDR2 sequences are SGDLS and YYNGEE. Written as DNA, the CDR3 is TGTGCCAGCAGCGTTGGACAGGGCTCTTATGGCTACACCTTC. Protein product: CASSVGQGSYGYTF.

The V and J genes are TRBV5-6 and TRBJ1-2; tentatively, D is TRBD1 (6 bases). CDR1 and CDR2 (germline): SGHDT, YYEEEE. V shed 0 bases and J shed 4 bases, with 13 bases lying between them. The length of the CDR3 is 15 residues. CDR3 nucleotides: TGTGCCAGCAGCTTGGAGGGGGAATATATCTATGGCTACACCTTC. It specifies CASSLEGEYIYGYTF.

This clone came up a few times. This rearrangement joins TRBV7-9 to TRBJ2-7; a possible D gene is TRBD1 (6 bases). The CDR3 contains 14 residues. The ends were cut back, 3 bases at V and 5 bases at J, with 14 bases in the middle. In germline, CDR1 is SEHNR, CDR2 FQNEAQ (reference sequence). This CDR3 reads CASSFKTGSNEQYF. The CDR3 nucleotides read TGTGCCAGCAGCTTTAAGACAGGCAGCAACGAGCAGTACTTC.

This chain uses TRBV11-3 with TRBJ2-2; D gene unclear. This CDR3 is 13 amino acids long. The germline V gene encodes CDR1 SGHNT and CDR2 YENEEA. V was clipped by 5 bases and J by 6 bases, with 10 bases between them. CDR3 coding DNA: TGTGCCAGCAGCCGAATAGAGGCCGGGGAGCTGTTTTTT. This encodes CASSRIEAGELFF.

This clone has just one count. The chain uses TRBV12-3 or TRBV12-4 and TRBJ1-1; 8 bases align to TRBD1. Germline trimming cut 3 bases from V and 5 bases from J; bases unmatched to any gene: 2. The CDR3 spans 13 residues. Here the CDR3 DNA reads TGTGCCAGCAGTTTTACAGGGGGAACTGAAGCTTTCTTT. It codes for CASSFTGGTEAFF.

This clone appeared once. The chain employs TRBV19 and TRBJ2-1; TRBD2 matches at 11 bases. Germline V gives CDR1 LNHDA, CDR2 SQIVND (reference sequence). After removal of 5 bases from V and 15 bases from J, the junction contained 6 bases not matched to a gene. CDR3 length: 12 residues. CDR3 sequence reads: CASSLSGGVWFF. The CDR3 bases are TGTGCCAGTAGTCTTAGCGGGGGGGTCTGGTTCTTC.

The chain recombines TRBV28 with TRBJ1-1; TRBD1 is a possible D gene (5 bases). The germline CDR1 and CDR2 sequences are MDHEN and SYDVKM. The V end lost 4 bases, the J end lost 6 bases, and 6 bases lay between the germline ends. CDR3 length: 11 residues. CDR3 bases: TGTGCCAGCAGTTGGGGGGCTGAAGCTTTCTTT. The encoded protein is CASSWGAEAFF.

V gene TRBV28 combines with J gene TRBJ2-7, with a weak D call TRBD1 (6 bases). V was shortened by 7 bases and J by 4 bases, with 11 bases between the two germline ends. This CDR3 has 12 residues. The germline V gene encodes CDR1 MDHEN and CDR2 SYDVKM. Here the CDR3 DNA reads TGTGCCAGCACCCCCACAGGGTACGAGCAGTACTTC. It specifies CASTPTGYEQYF.

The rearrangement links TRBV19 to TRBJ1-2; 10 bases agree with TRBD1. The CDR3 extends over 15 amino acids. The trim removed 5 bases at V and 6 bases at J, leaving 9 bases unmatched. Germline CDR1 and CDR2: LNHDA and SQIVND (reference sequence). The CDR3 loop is CASSLRDRGRNGYTF. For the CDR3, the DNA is TGTGCCAGTAGTCTCCGGGACAGGGGTAGGAATGGCTACACCTTC.

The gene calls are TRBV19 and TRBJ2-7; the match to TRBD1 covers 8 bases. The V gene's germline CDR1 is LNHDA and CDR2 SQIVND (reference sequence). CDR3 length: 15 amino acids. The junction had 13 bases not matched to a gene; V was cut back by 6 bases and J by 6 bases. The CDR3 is CASRTTGTGTGEQYF. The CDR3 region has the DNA TGTGCCAGTAGAACTACCGGGACAGGAACGGGCGAGCAGTACTTC.

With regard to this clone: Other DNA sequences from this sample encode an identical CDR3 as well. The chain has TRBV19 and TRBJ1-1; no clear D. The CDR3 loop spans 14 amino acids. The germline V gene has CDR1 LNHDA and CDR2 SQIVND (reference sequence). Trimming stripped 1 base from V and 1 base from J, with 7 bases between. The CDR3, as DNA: TGTGCCAGTAGTATAGGCGGCGGGAACACTGAAGCTTTCTTT. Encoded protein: CASSIGGGNTEAFF.

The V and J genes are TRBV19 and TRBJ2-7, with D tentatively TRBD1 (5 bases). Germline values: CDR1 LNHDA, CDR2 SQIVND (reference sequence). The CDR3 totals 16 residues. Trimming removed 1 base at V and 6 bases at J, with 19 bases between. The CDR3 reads CASSIGGRGPRSEQYF. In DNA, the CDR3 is TGTGCCAGTAGTATAGGAGGAAGGGGCCCCAGGAGCGAGCAGTACTTC.

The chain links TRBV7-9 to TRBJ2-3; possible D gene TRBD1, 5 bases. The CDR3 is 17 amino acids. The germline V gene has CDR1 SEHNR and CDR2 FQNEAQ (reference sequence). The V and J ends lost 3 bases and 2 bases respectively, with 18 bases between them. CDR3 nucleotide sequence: TGTGCCAGCAGCTTTCCCCCATCGGCAGGGTACACAGATACGCAGTATTTT. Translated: CASSFPPSAGYTDTQYF.

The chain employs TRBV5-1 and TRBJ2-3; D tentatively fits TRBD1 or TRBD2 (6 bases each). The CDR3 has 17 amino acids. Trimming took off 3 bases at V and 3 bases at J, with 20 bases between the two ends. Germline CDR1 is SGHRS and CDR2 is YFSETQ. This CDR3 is CASSSQGPGAMTDTQYF. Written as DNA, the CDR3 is TGCGCCAGCAGCTCCCAAGGGCCGGGGGCAATGACAGATACGCAGTATTTT.

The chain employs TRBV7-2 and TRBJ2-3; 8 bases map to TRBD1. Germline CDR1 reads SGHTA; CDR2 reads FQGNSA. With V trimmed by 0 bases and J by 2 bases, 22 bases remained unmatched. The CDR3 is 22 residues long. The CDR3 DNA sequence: TGTGCCAGCAGCTTAGCCAGGGGGCTAAAGACAGTGCGGGGTGATATCACAGATACGCAGTATTTT. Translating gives CASSLARGLKTVRGDITDTQYF.

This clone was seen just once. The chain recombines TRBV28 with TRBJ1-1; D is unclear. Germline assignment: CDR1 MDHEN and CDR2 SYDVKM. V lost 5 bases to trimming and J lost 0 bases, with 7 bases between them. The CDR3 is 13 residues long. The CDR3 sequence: CASSRSLNTEAFF. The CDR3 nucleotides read TGTGCCAGCAGTAGGAGCTTGAACACTGAAGCTTTCTTT.